This section outlines one T cell receptor (beta chain) sequence together with its context. The antigen is unknown. The germline V gene encodes CDR1 WSHSY and CDR2 SAAADI. The V gene end was trimmed by 9 bases and the J gene end by 4 bases; junction bases not matched to a gene: 9. The CDR3 spans 13 residues. The sample belongs to a study of T cell repertoires in ileal Crohn's disease. Study-level findings and limits: Every patient over 26.8% clonality showed endoscopic recurrence. Mucosal expansions were suggested to be mainly CD8 T cells. Active smokers at surgery had more clonal expansions than non-smokers.

Sequenced by immunoSEQ multiplex PCR; TCRdb stores in-frame clones only, minus some. The sample carries 11,000 to 15,000 clones, 65% to 85% recorded once. This sequence was found in an adult with Crohn's disease. This chain uses TRBV10-2 with TRBJ2-7; 7 bases align to TRBD1. Sequenced material: ileal tissue. CDR3 protein: CASNRQGTYEQYF. CDR3 DNA sequence: TGCGCCAGTAATAGACAGGGTACTTACGAGCAGTACTTC.